This TCR beta chain came from a study of blood T cell repertoires in COVID-19. For the study at large: Samples representing acute and convalescent COVID-19 were sourced from the United States, Italy and Spain.

It was within 2 weeks before study entry that exposed participants met a COVID-19 case. Using immunoSEQ multiplex PCR, the repertoire was profiled, and TCRdb retains in-frame clones only, with some absent. The repertoire consists of 200,000 to 250,000 clones, with just under 90% occurring once and the leading ten covering 0.85% to 0.95%. The CDR3 extends over 10 amino acids. The germline V gene has CDR1 SGHRS and CDR2 YFSETQ. V shed 4 bases and J shed 7 bases, with 3 bases lying between them. Input material: PBMCs or T cells enriched from blood (not recorded which). This clonotype was obtained from a man aged 45 to 65 who had been exposed to COVID-19. The V call is TRBV5-1, the J call TRBJ2-1; no reliable D call. CDR3 protein: CASSRNEQFF. CDR3 bases: TGCGCCAGCAGCCGTAATGAGCAGTTCTTC.